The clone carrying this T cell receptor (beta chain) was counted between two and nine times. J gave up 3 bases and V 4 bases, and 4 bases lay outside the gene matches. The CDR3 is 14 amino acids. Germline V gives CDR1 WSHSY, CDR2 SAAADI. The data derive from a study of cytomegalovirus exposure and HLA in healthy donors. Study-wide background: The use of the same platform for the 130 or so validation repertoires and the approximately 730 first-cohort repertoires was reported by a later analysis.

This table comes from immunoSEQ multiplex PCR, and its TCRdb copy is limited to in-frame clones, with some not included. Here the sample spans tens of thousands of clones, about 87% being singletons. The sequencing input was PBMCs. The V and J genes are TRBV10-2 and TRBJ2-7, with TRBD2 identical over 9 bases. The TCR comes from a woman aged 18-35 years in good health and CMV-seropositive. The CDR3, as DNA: TGCGCCAGCAGTGTAGCGGGAGCGGACTACGAGCAGTACTTC. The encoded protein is CASSVAGADYEQYF.